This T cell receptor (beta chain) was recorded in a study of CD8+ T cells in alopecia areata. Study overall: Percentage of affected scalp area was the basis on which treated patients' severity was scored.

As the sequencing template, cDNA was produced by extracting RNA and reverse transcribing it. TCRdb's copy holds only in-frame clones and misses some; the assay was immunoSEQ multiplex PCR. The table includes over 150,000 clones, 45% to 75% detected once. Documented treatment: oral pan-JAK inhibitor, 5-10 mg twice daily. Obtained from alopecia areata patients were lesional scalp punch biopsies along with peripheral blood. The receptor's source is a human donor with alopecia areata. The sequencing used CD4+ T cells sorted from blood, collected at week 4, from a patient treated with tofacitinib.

The CDR3 sequence: CASSRDIGGTDYGYTF. The CDR3 DNA reads as TGCGCCAGCAGCCGTGACATTGGAGGGACCGACTATGGCTACACCTTC. The chain links TRBV5-1 to TRBJ1-2; tentatively, D is TRBD1 (5 bases). The CDR3 sequence is 16 residues long. V lost 4 bases and J 3 bases, leaving 19 bases between the germline ends. Germline loops: CDR1 SGHRS, CDR2 YFSETQ. The full variable domain, with the rest looked up from reference TRBV5-1 and TRBJ1-2, is KAGVTQTPRYLIKTRGQQVTLSCSPISGHRSVSWYQQTPGQGLQFLFEYFSETQRNKGNFPGRFSGRQFSNSRSEMNVSTLELGDSALYLCASSRDIGGTDYGYTFGSGTRLTVV.